This T cell receptor beta chain stems from a study of shared clonotypes between healthy human individuals. Whole-study context: Each donor had three CD4 naive, three CD4 memory, two CD8 naive and one CD8 memory plate. Study-level findings and limits: What rarefaction showed was incomplete sorted-subset sequencing despite large depth.

Under the authors' procedure: There were no quality scores in the junction-only immunoSEQ sequences, so filtering differed. Using immunoSEQ multiplex PCR, the repertoire was profiled, and TCRdb retains in-frame clones only, with some absent. That table furnishes V, J and clone size, whereas the DNA furnished D and trimming. The data show about 640,000 clones, with 60% to 80% seen just once and approximately 1.8% held by the top ten. This CDR3 spans 15 amino acids. Germline V lookup: CDR1 MDHEN, CDR2 SYDVKM. Deletions cut 6 bases from V and 4 bases from J, with 15 bases between. This clone has only one observation. Antigen unknown. Naive CD4+ cells were CD45RA-selected; the remaining cells were memory.

This TCR derives from a woman aged 25 to 39 in good health. V and J are TRBV28 and TRBJ2-2, with D possibly being TRBD2 (7 bases). Sequenced sample: memory CD4+ T cells sorted from blood. Subset specified: CD45RA-negative fraction. The CDR3 DNA is TGTGCCAGCAGCCCGAGGGGGGGCGGCACCGGGGAGCTGTTTTTT. This sequence encodes CASSPRGGGTGELFF.